One sample yielded the 30 T cell receptor beta chains listed below, sequenced in a study of T cells after yellow fever vaccination. TCRdb re-called the 5' RACE reads with MiXCR, one entry per CDR3 protein. The table includes 150,000 or so distinct CDR3 sequences, about 7% detected once. The source was CD4+ T cells sorted from PBMCs, collected 10 days after the yellow fever booster vaccination. These receptors came from a man aged 25-40 years who received the YFV17D yellow fever vaccine.

The sample holds many counts of this clonotype. V and J are TRBV28 and TRBJ2-7; 10 positions agree with TRBD1. This CDR3 has 15 amino acids. V lost 5 bases and J lost 7; bases outside the gene matches: 11. Germline V lookup: CDR1 MDHEN, CDR2 SYDVKM. DNA of the CDR3: TGTGCCAGCAGTGTGGGTGGGACAGGGGTACGGGAGCAGTACTTC. It yields the protein CASSVGGTGVREQYF. Together with reference TRBV28 and TRBJ2-7, the CDR3 gives the full variable domain: DVKVTQSSRYLVKRTGEKVFLECVQDMDHENMFWYRQDPGLGLRLIYFSYDVKMKEKGDIPEGYSVSREKKERFSLILESASTNQTSMYLCASSVGGTGVREQYFGPGTRLTVT.

There are many counts of this clonotype. The chain combines TRBV19 with TRBJ2-3, with D tentatively TRBD2 (5 bases). V was trimmed by 3 bases and J by 4 bases, leaving 23 bases between them. Germline assignment: CDR1 LNHDA and CDR2 SQIVND (reference sequence). This CDR3 has 18 amino acids. The CDR3 is CASSIELARRTVPDTQYF. CDR3 coding DNA: TGTGCCAGTAGTATTGAGCTAGCCAGACGGACCGTCCCAGATACGCAGTATTTT.

This clonotype was seen more than once but under ten times. The chain combines TRBV27 with TRBJ2-1; 13 positions match TRBD2. Germline assignment: CDR1 MNHEY and CDR2 SMNVEV (reference sequence). Trimming took 7 bases from V and 0 from J; bases not matched to a gene: 15. The CDR3 runs to 20 residues. The CDR3 loop is CASKPYTGTSGMSSYNEQFF. CDR3 coding DNA: TGTGCCAGCAAACCATACACCGGGACTAGCGGGATGAGCTCCTACAATGAGCAGTTCTTC.

Many counts were recorded for this clonotype. The CDR3 sequence is CDSRDANTGELFF. DNA for the CDR3: TGTGACAGCCGGGATGCGAACACCGGGGAGCTGTTTTTT. The gene calls are TRBV21-1 and TRBJ2-2; the table assigns TRBD1, which was not confirmed against the DNA. TRBV21-1 is labeled a pseudogene. The CDR3 loop spans 13 amino acids.

In its sample, this clonotype was seen a few times. V gene TRBV20-1 combines with J gene TRBJ2-1; 12 positions match TRBD2. This CDR3 has 19 amino acids. V lost 0 bases, J lost 0 bases, and 9 bases stayed unmatched. CDR1 DFQATT and CDR2 SNEGSKA come from the germline V gene (reference sequence). In nucleotides, the CDR3 is TGCAGTGCTAGAGATCGAGGACTAGCGGGATTCCACTCCTACAATGAGCAGTTCTTC. Translating it yields CSARDRGLAGFHSYNEQFF.

This clonotype was recorded at least ten times. This chain connects TRBV4-2 to TRBJ2-7; no clear D. CDR3 size: 12 residues. CDR1 is LGHNA and CDR2 is YNFKEQ in the germline V gene. V was cut by 1 base and J by 3 bases, with 4 bases left in between. As DNA, the CDR3 is TGTGCCAGCAGCCAAGGCCTCTACGAGCAGTACTTC. Translation: CASSQGLYEQYF.

This sequence joins TRBV5-1 and TRBJ2-3; D is ambiguous. The germline gives CDR1 SGHRS, CDR2 YFSETQ. Trimming removed 3 bases at V and 1 base at J, with 12 bases between. The CDR3 runs to 15 residues. Here the CDR3 reads CASSWPGQGTDTQYF. The DNA of the CDR3 is TGCGCCAGCAGCTGGCCCGGCCAGGGCACAGATACGCAGTATTTT. Using reference TRBV5-1 and TRBJ2-3 for the parts outside the CDR3, the full variable domain is KAGVTQTPRYLIKTRGQQVTLSCSPISGHRSVSWYQQTPGQGLQFLFEYFSETQRNKGNFPGRFSGRQFSNSRSEMNVSTLELGDSALYLCASSWPGQGTDTQYFGPGTRLTVL.

This clonotype came up many times. The chain couples TRBV20-1 to TRBJ1-2; D is possibly TRBD1 (5 bases). V lost 0 bases to trimming and J lost 2 bases, with 13 bases between them. Germline V lookup: CDR1 DFQATT, CDR2 SNEGSKA (reference sequence). The CDR3 consists of 15 residues. CDR3 protein: CSARETGRPNYGYTF. CDR3 sequence (DNA): TGCAGTGCTAGAGAGACGGGACGTCCGAACTATGGCTACACCTTC.

This clonotype was seen ten or more times. The chain is built from TRBV2 and TRBJ1-3; 9 positions match TRBD1. Trimming took 6 bases from V and 3 from J; bases not matched to a gene: 3. Per germline, CDR1 SNHLY and CDR2 FYNNEI. This CDR3 region has 14 residues. The CDR3: CASRDRGSGNTIYF. DNA of the CDR3: TGTGCCAGCAGGGACAGGGGAAGTGGAAACACCATATATTTT.

At least ten counts were recorded for this clonotype. The chain has TRBV7-9 and TRBJ2-3, with 9 bases identical to TRBD2. The trim removed 2 bases at V and 6 bases at J, leaving 9 bases unmatched. There are 16 residues in the CDR3. Per the germline V gene, CDR1 is SEHNR and CDR2 is FQNEAQ (reference sequence). The CDR3 spells CASSLRMTSGLDTQYF. DNA for the CDR3: TGTGCCAGCAGCTTAAGGATGACTAGCGGCTTGGATACGCAGTATTTT.

There are many counts of this clonotype. The chain has TRBV3-1 and TRBJ2-1; D is undetermined. The germline gives CDR1 LGHDT, CDR2 YNNKEL (reference sequence). The V end lost 8 bases, the J end lost 6 bases, and 20 bases lay between the germline ends. The CDR3 loop spans 15 amino acids. For the CDR3, the DNA is TGTGCCAGCCAGCCAACTTCGGGCCACTTCAATGAGCAGTTCTTC. Amino acids: CASQPTSGHFNEQFF.

This clonotype was seen ten or more times. The chain employs TRBV27 and TRBJ2-7, with no clear D. This CDR3 is 16 amino acids long. Germline CDR1 and CDR2: MNHEY and SMNVEV (reference sequence). Trimming took 0 bases from V and 2 from J, leaving 14 bases between them. CDR3: CASSLSFSQRTYEQYF. The CDR3 DNA sequence: TGTGCCAGCAGTTTATCGTTTAGCCAAAGAACCTACGAGCAGTACTTC.

This clonotype was observed at least ten times. The chain couples TRBV7-2 to TRBJ2-5; 9 nucleotides match TRBD2. Germline V CDR1 and CDR2: SGHTA, FQGNSA. V was clipped by 3 bases and J by 4 bases; unmatched bases: 6. The CDR3 has 15 residues. CDR3 in amino acids: CASSFSSGIGETQYF. CDR3 DNA sequence: TGTGCCAGCAGCTTCTCTAGCGGGATTGGAGAGACCCAGTACTTC.

As for this clonotype: A read error is possible here, since a much larger clone lies one base away. This chain joins TRBV5-1 and TRBJ2-2, with D maybe TRBD2 (5 bases). The CDR3 totals 15 residues. V was shortened by 0 bases and J by 2 bases, with 8 bases between the two germline ends. Germline loops: CDR1 SGHRS, CDR2 YFSETQ. CDR3 bases: TGCGCCAGCAGCTTGGAGGGAGCTAACACCGGGGAGCTGTTTTTT. It specifies CASSLEGANTGELFF. Drawing the rest from reference TRBV5-1 and TRBJ2-2, the complete variable domain is KAGVTQTPRYLIKTRGQQVTLSCSPISGHRSVSWYQQTPGQGLQFLFEYFSETQRNKGNFPGRFSGRQFSNSRSEMNVSTLELGDSALYLCASSLEGANTGELFFGEGSRLTVL.

This chain uses TRBV12-3 or TRBV12-4 with TRBJ2-5, with D unresolved. Between the trimmed V and J ends, which lost 4 bases and 5 bases, there was a span of 14 bases. CDR3 length: 14 residues. CDR3 nucleotides: TGTGCCAGCAGTTCACAAGCCGTGGGGGAGACCCAGTACTTC. This sequence encodes CASSSQAVGETQYF.

This clonotype was observed many times. The genes are TRBV6-1 and TRBJ2-6; D gene unclear. Germline V gene sequence: CDR1 MNHNS, CDR2 SASEGT. V lost 7 bases, J lost 0 bases, and 16 bases lay in between. This CDR3 has 17 amino acids. DNA of the CDR3: TGTGCCAGCAAAGGGTTATGGTTTGGCTCTGGGGCCAACGTCCTGACTTTC. It codes for CASKGLWFGSGANVLTF.

To note about this clonotype: This may come from a read error, since a much larger clone is one base off. V usage is TRBV20-1 and J usage is TRBJ2-3; 8 bases match TRBD2. There are 14 residues in the CDR3. The germline V gene encodes CDR1 DFQATT and CDR2 SNEGSKA (reference sequence). Germline trimming cut 8 bases from V and 3 bases from J; bases unmatched to any gene: 10. The CDR3 is CSSPSGSRTDTQYF. The CDR3 coding sequence is TGCAGTTCCCCCAGCGGGAGCCGTACAGATACGCAGTATTTT.

This clonotype has at least ten counts. The V and J genes are TRBV12-3 or TRBV12-4 and TRBJ2-6; perhaps D is TRBD1 or TRBD2 (5 bases each). This CDR3 spans 16 amino acids. Trimming took 4 bases from V and 1 from J, leaving 11 bases between them. The chain's CDR3 is CASSSKGSSGANVLTF. The CDR3 bases are TGTGCCAGCAGTTCCAAGGGGAGTTCTGGGGCCAACGTCCTGACTTTC.

This clonotype appeared many times. The chain couples TRBV27 to TRBJ1-5, with 7 bases aligning to TRBD1. Looked up from germline, CDR1 is MNHEY and CDR2 is SMNVEV (reference sequence). This CDR3 is 14 amino acids long. The junction had 7 bases not matched to a gene; V was cut back by 6 bases and J by 5 bases. The CDR3 loop reads CASRPDRVYQPQHF. The CDR3 DNA follows: TGTGCCAGCAGACCTGACAGGGTCTATCAGCCCCAGCATTTT.

This clonotype was observed at least ten times. The chain carries TRBV23-1 and TRBJ2-3; D tentatively reads TRBD1 or TRBD2 (5 bases each). TRBV23-1 falls under the ORF class, with uncertain function. V dropped 2 bases and J dropped 2 bases, with 17 bases sitting between them. The CDR3 runs to 17 residues. The CDR3 nucleotides read TGCGCCAGCAGTCAACCTCCCGGGGCCACAGACACAGATACGCAGTATTTT. Amino acids: CASSQPPGATDTDTQYF.

The sample holds many counts of this clonotype. The chain links TRBV5-1 to TRBJ2-7; perhaps D is TRBD1 or TRBD2 (5 bases each). This CDR3 region has 14 residues. Germline V gene data show CDR1 as SGHRS and CDR2 as YFSETQ. The ends were cut back, 4 bases at V and 2 bases at J, with 13 bases in the middle. The CDR3 nucleotides are TGCGCCAGCAGCGATGGGACCGTCACCTACGAGCAGTACTTC. Its protein is CASSDGTVTYEQYF.

This clonotype appeared many times. The chain employs TRBV14 and TRBJ2-5; TRBD2 agrees at 7 bases. CDR3 size: 17 residues. Germline trimming cut 0 bases from V and 2 bases from J; bases unmatched to any gene: 9. The germline V gene encodes CDR1 SGHDN and CDR2 FVKESK. CDR3 in DNA: TGTGCCAGCAGCCAAGAAAGGCTAGCGGTTTTTCAAGAGACCCAGTACTTC. Translating gives CASSQERLAVFQETQYF.

This clonotype has a count of ten or more. The V call is TRBV20-1, the J call TRBJ2-7; TRBD2 matches at 9 bases. After removal of 0 bases from V and 3 bases from J, the junction contained 9 bases not matched to a gene. Germline loops: CDR1 DFQATT, CDR2 SNEGSKA (reference sequence). The CDR3 extends over 16 amino acids. CDR3 protein: CSARDGLSGGYYEQYF. In DNA form, the CDR3 reads TGCAGTGCTAGAGATGGTCTTAGCGGGGGATACTACGAGCAGTACTTC.

This clonotype occurred a few times. The J gene is TRBJ2-7, the V gene TRBV11-3, with TRBD1 matching over 10 bases. In germline, CDR1 is SGHNT, CDR2 YENEEA. After removal of 11 bases from V and 4 bases from J, the junction contained 5 bases not matched to a gene. CDR3 length: 12 amino acids. Written as DNA, the CDR3 is TGTGCCCGGGACAGGGGACAATACGAGCAGTACTTC. It codes for CARDRGQYEQYF.

Many counts were recorded for this clonotype. The V gene is TRBV20-1, the J gene TRBJ2-1; 7 bases match TRBD2. Germline-derived CDR1 and CDR2 are DFQATT and SNEGSKA (reference sequence). The CDR3 runs to 14 residues. With 4 bases clipped from V and 6 bases from J, the junction kept 9 bases outside the gene matches. As DNA, the CDR3 is TGCAGTGCTACACGACTAGCCCATAGCAATGAGCAGTTCTTC. Protein product: CSATRLAHSNEQFF.

This clonotype has ten or more counts. The rearrangement links TRBV7-2 to TRBJ2-2; D possibly corresponds to TRBD1 (5 bases). The V gene's germline CDR1 is SGHTA and CDR2 FQGNSA. The CDR3 loop spans 15 amino acids. The V and J ends lost 8 bases and 1 base respectively, with 14 bases between them. CDR3 loop: CASQGLIQNTGELFF. For the CDR3, the DNA is TGTGCCAGCCAGGGCCTCATACAGAACACCGGGGAGCTGTTTTTT.

This clonotype has a count of ten or more. The chain recombines TRBV29-1 with TRBJ1-4, with D unresolved. V was clipped by 1 base and J by 8 bases, with 11 bases between them. Germline V gene lookup returns CDR1 SQVTM and CDR2 ANQGSEA. The CDR3 loop spans 13 amino acids. This chain's CDR3 is CSVEGASGEKLFF. The CDR3, as DNA: TGCAGCGTTGAAGGGGCGAGCGGAGAAAAACTGTTTTTT.

V is TRBV9 and J is TRBJ1-6; D possibly corresponds to TRBD1 (5 bases). Germline V gene data show CDR1 as SGDLS and CDR2 as YYNGEE. V lost 0 bases, J lost 7 bases, and 11 bases lay in between. The CDR3 is made up of 15 amino acids. CDR3 in amino acids: CASSVGTWQNSPLHF. CDR3 DNA: TGTGCCAGCAGCGTAGGGACATGGCAAAATTCACCCCTCCACTTT.

This clonotype was seen repeatedly, ten times or more. V is TRBV7-9 and J is TRBJ2-1; 12 bases line up with TRBD1. V lost 10 bases to trimming and J lost 3 bases; unmatched junction nucleotides: 10. The CDR3 length is 16 residues. CDR1 and CDR2 from the germline V gene are SEHNR and FQNEAQ (reference sequence). DNA of the CDR3: TGTGCCACCATCCGGGACAGGGGGCCTTTCTACAATGAGCAGTTCTTC. This codes for CATIRDRGPFYNEQFF. The whole variable domain, remainder taken from reference TRBV7-9 and TRBJ2-1, is DTGVSQNPRHKITKRGQNVTFRCDPISEHNRLYWYRQTLGQGPEFLTYFQNEAQLEKSRLLSDRFSAERPKGSFSTLEIQRTEQGDSAMYLCATIRDRGPFYNEQFFGPGTRLTVL.

This clonotype has at least ten counts. The rearrangement links TRBV20-1 to TRBJ2-1; a weak D match, TRBD2 (5 bases). Germline V gene sequence: CDR1 DFQATT, CDR2 SNEGSKA (reference sequence). The CDR3 loop spans 15 amino acids. V lost 6 bases to trimming and J lost 6 bases, with 21 bases between them. Here the CDR3 reads CSASVGSGSSNEQFF. The CDR3 DNA is TGCAGTGCCTCAGTGGGCAGCGGAAGTTCCAATGAGCAGTTCTTC.